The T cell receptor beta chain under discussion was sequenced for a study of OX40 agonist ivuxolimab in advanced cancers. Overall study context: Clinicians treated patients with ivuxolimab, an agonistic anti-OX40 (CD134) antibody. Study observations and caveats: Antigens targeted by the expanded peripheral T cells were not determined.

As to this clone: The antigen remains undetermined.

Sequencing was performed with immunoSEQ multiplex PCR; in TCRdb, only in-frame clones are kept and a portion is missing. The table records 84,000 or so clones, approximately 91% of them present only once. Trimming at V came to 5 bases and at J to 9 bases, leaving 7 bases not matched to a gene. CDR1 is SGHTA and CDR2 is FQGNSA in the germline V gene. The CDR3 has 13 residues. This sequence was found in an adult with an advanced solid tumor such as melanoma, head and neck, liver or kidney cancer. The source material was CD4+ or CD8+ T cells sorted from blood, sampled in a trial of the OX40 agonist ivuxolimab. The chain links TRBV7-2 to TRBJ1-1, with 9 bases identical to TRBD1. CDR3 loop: CASSSGTGWQAFF. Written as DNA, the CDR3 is TGTGCCAGCAGCAGCGGGACAGGGTGGCAAGCTTTCTTT.